Listed below are T cell receptor beta chains from one sample, sequenced in a study of T cell repertoires in cytomegalovirus infection. TCRdb reprocessed the reads via MiXCR and lists one record per CDR3 protein. This sample carries some 940,000 distinct CDR3 sequences, approximately 32% of them seen once, and the ten largest clones take about an eighth. These receptors have no known antigen. The source was cultured CD8+ T cells from PBMCs, collected from culture after CMV antigen stimulation. Receptors were obtained from a human donor in good health (CMV status not recorded). Some clones in this sample may be carry-over from other donors' samples. Both conserved end residues are part of each CDR3. A D gene is named only where the DNA matches it firmly. Size is omitted from some rows. Given values are once, few, many or a class for expanded clones.

v_gene	d_gene	j_gene	abundance	CDR3nt	CDR3aa
TRBV5-6	-	TRBJ2-7	few	TGTGCCAGCAGCTATCTCGTGGACAGTACCTACGAGCAGTACTTC	CASSYLVDSTYEQYF
TRBV19	TRBD2	TRBJ2-7	-	TGTGCCAGTAGTAGAGAGACTAGCGATACCTACGAGCAGTACTTC	CASSRETSDTYEQYF
TRBV2	TRBD1	TRBJ1-2	few	TGTGCCACTTGGAGGACAGGGGATGGCTACACCTTC	CATWRTGDGYTF
TRBV12-3/TRBV12-4	-	TRBJ2-7	-	TGTGCCAGCAGTTTTAACTCGGTCCGCGAGCAGTACTTC	CASSFNSVREQYF
TRBV25-1	-	TRBJ1-1	few	TGTGCCAGCAGTGATGCTCGACACCTCTCCCACACTGAAGCTTTCTTT	CASSDARHLSHTEAFF
TRBV6-4	TRBD2	TRBJ2-1	few	TGTGCCAGCAGTGAAATAGCGGGGAGCTCCTACAATGAGCAGTTCTTC	CASSEIAGSSYNEQFF
TRBV7-8	-	TRBJ2-7	many	TGTGCCAGCAGCTTAGAGCCAGGGGCCTACGAGCAGTACTTC	CASSLEPGAYEQYF
TRBV7-9	-	TRBJ2-3	-	TGTGCCAGCAACCCAGGTCCTTTCGCTGGCACAGATACGCAGTATTTT	CASNPGPFAGTDTQYF
TRBV4-2	TRBD2	TRBJ2-3	once	TGTGCCAGCAGCCAGCGGACTCTAGCGGCCCCTCGCGCAGATACGCAGTATTTT	CASSQRTLAAPRADTQYF
TRBV7-9	TRBD2	TRBJ2-5	-	TGTGCCAGCAGCTGGACTAGCGGGCCTAAGAAAGAGACCCAGTACTTC	CASSWTSGPKKETQYF
TRBV6-5	-	TRBJ1-2	few	TGTGCCAGCAGTTACTCGAACTCTTGGGCTTATGGCTACACCTTC	CASSYSNSWAYGYTF
TRBV19	-	TRBJ1-3	-	TGTGCCAGTAGGGACATCAGGTACTCTGGAAACACCATATATTTT	CASRDIRYSGNTIYF
TRBV7-9	TRBD2	TRBJ2-1	many	TGTGCCAGCAGCTCACCTAACCGAGGGACTAGCGGGGACTATGAGCAGTTCTTC	CASSSPNRGTSGDYEQFF
TRBV7-9	-	TRBJ1-4	-	TGTGCCAGCAGCCCGCCAAGATTTGAAAAACTGTTTTTT	CASSPPRFEKLFF
TRBV7-6	-	TRBJ1-2	-	TGTGCCAGCAGCCAAAATTCCCAGGTCCACTATGGCTACACCTTC	CASSQNSQVHYGYTF
TRBV18	-	TRBJ1-1	once	TGTGCCAGCTCACAAACGGGGGCGCGGACTGAAGCTTTCTTT	CASSQTGARTEAFF
TRBV4-1	-	TRBJ1-6	-	TGCGCCAGCAGCCAATTTCGCGAAGAACCCCTCCACTTT	CASSQFREEPLHF
TRBV27	-	TRBJ1-1	few	TGTGCCAGCAGTTTTACCAGGGGTCGAACTGAAGCTTTCTTT	CASSFTRGRTEAFF
TRBV7-6	-	TRBJ2-2	many	TGTGCCAGCAGCTTATTCGGGCTCGAGACCGGGGAGCTGTTTTTT	CASSLFGLETGELFF
TRBV12-3/TRBV12-4	-	TRBJ2-1	many	TGTGCCAGCAGAGGGGGTGAGCAGTTCTTC	CASRGGEQFF
TRBV9	-	TRBJ2-3	once	TGTGCCAGCAGCGAGAGGGCGAGGAGTGTAGATACGCAGTATTTT	CASSERARSVDTQYF
TRBV15	-	TRBJ2-1	-	TGTGCCACCAGCAGAGTGAAGGGGGGTTATGAGCAGTTCTTC	CATSRVKGGYEQFF
TRBV6-1	-	TRBJ1-2	many	TGTGCCAGCAGCCCGGACCGTAACTATGGCTACACCTTC	CASSPDRNYGYTF
TRBV4-1	-	TRBJ1-2	-	TGCGCCAGCAGCCAAGACAAGCCCTTCTATGGCTACACCTTC	CASSQDKPFYGYTF
TRBV5-6	-	TRBJ1-5	few	TGTGCCAGCAGCTTGGGGGTATTAGGGCCCCAGCATTTT	CASSLGVLGPQHF
TRBV6-5	TRBD1	TRBJ1-1	-	TGTGCCAGCAGACCCCTCCGGGACAGCCCTTCTTTCACTGAAGCTTTCTTT	CASRPLRDSPSFTEAFF
TRBV7-2	-	TRBJ2-5	-	TGTGCCAGCAGCTTCGGGGACCTGACCCAAGAGACCCAGTACTTC	CASSFGDLTQETQYF
TRBV27	-	TRBJ2-5	-	TGTGCCAGCAGCCGGCCCGGGGCTCAAGAGACCCAGTACTTC	CASSRPGAQETQYF
TRBV10-2	-	TRBJ1-5	-	TGCGCCAGCAGTGATGGGGGTATTATTTATAGCAATCAGCCCCAGCATTTT	CASSDGGIIYSNQPQHF
TRBV12-3/TRBV12-4	-	TRBJ2-4	many	TGTGCCAGCAGTTTGTCTGGCAGTGCAGCAAAAAACATTCAGTACTTC	CASSLSGSAAKNIQYF
TRBV19	-	TRBJ1-5	many	TGTGCCAGTATCCTGACAAGGGTTGGCAATCAGCCCCAGCATTTT	CASILTRVGNQPQHF
TRBV19	TRBD1	TRBJ1-4	-	TGTGCCAGTAGTATAGGGGACAGCCTCTATGAAAAACTGTTTTTT	CASSIGDSLYEKLFF
TRBV14	TRBD2	TRBJ2-1	few	TGTGCCAGCAGCCAAGACCCCGGGCTAGCGGGGGCTCTCTACAATGAGCAGTTCTTC	CASSQDPGLAGALYNEQFF
TRBV7-3	-	TRBJ2-5	many	TGTGCCAGCAGCTTAGGATCCGGACTCCTAGGGGAGACCCAGTACTTC	CASSLGSGLLGETQYF
TRBV2	TRBD1	TRBJ2-3	-	TGTGCCAGCAGTGAAGCAGGACAGGGGGCGACCACAGATACGCAGTATTTT	CASSEAGQGATTDTQYF